This paragraph reports one T cell receptor beta chain. Its antigen is not known. These data belong to a study of cytomegalovirus exposure and HLA in healthy donors. About the research overall: Some 77 million unique TCRs from HLA-typed donors were held in an early release of data.

The PCR had 60 Vbeta and 13 Jbeta primers. The protocol was immunoSEQ multiplex PCR, while the TCRdb copy is restricted to in-frame clones and leaves out a portion. The sample yields about 59,000 clones, about 89% seen once. Regarding the study as a whole: Evidence from a later analysis indicated that most CMV-associated TCR beta chains looked HLA-restricted.

Trimming took off 0 bases at V and 1 base at J, with 13 bases between the two ends. Germline CDR1 GTSNPN, CDR2 SVGIG (reference sequence). CDR3 length: 15 residues. The clonotype was recovered from a man between 25 and 39 years old in good health and CMV-seropositive. The sample consisted of PBMCs. The chain couples TRBV30 to TRBJ2-7, with unresolved D. This CDR3 is CAWSVLSLDSYEQYF. The CDR3 DNA reads TGTGCCTGGAGTGTATTGAGTTTAGATTCCTACGAGCAGTACTTC.